The entry below gives a single T cell receptor beta chain sequence along with its context. No cognate antigen has been identified for it. The record has no base qualities; no much larger clone is one base away. The record originates from a study of shared clonotypes between healthy human individuals (TCRdb year 2020). Context from the whole study: A couple of women and three men aged 18 to 49 years were included in the cohort. To estimate repertoire size and how much clonotype sharing occurs between individuals, the study deeply sequenced the blood TCR repertoires of several healthy adults. To increase sequencing depth and limit assay-specific biases, TCR repertoire library preparation and sequencing were carried out by different laboratories using diverse techniques. Each donor's leukapheresis produced roughly between about 0.9 and 9.5 billion PBMCs. What the work shows at the level of the full study, not this receptor alone: Sampling was restricted to blood, and TCR repertoires in tissue are likely to differ from TCR repertoires in blood. The genetic and exposure-history diversity represented was limited by the small number of donors. Pairwise subsampling indicated that sequencing depth was expected to affect the degree of clonotype sharing among donors.

The donors were healthy, HIV-negative adults with no recently reported acute infections or vaccinations. Every donor was a Caucasian adult residing in Nashville, Tennessee, USA. For unsorted samples, 85 million to 100 million PBMCs were counted, and genomic DNA was extracted using the QIAamp DNA Blood Mini kit. After blood collection by leukapheresis, PBMCs were isolated using Ficoll-Histopaque density gradient centrifugation and then cryopreserved in the vapor phase of liquid nitrogen. The cysteine opens and the phenylalanine closes a CDR3 of 13 amino acids. Solely the CDR3 DNA is kept, with 39 bases framed from the first base. Looking up the germline V gene (reference sequence) yields CDR1 LNHDA and CDR2 SQIVND. V is pruned by 7 bases and J by 12 bases, leaving 9 bases of the junction without a gene match. Using the deep immunoSEQ assay, TCR CDR3 regions were amplified from genomic DNA by multiplex PCR. Extracted genomic DNA from each cell subset was distributed evenly across all wells of several immunoSEQ 96-well plates, and each plate was treated as a replicate. For unsorted PBMC, each replicate PCR was loaded with approximately 300 ng genomic DNA, equivalent to 30,000 or so T cell genomes. Ten immunoSEQ deep assay plates were used to sequence the unsorted PBMC genomic DNA. The purified libraries were quantified using a Qubit 3.0 fluorometer, sized with a Bioanalyzer 2100, and then quantified again using the KAPA Library Quantification kit. Every immunoSEQ 96-well plate was sequenced on a separate single-read 150-cycle Illumina NextSeq 550 flow cell. The authors processed their data as follows. Because the immunoSEQ output included only junctional sequences and no quality scores, the filtering could not be the same as the filtering used for full-length reads. Sequences were annotated with PyIR, a Python wrapper for IgBLAST v1.9, and V/J genes and CDR3 were assigned using IMGT germline references. Reads with weak V/J assignments (E-value above 1e-6), missing CDR3, stop codons, out-of-frame junctions, or ambiguous translated residues were removed. V3J clonotypes were defined as sequences sharing the same inferred V gene, J gene, and CDR3 amino acid sequence. Percentage overlap between repertoires was computed as shared unique clonotypes divided by the size of the smaller repertoire. Three approaches were used to assess repertoire richness: RTK rarefaction, the Chao1 estimator, and Recon v2.1 estimates of unobserved clonotypes. TCRdb took over this immuneACCESS table, retaining in-frame rearrangements with V and J assigned. Such tables are incomplete; in checked studies, under half of the missing clones stem from an unresolved V gene, and the remainder is unexplained. V and J calls and clone size are as listed in that table; D and trimming were resolved from the DNA. The table for this sample lists hundreds of thousands of clones; 77% of them were counted only once. The top ten constitute around 12% of the sample.

The sequencing input was PBMCs. This sequence originates from a woman aged 40 to 55 in good health. Some clones in this sample may be carry-over from other donors' samples. The chain uses TRBV19 and TRBJ2-1, and TRBD2 aligns with 10 junction nucleotides. The CDR3 in this case is CASNLAGEIRQFF. The base sequence is TGTGCCAGTAATCTAGCGGGAGAGATCCGGCAGTTCTTC.